Listed here are 25 T cell receptor beta chains from one sample, sequenced in a study of immune characterization of retroperitoneal liposarcoma. Using its own MiXCR run on the PCR reads, TCRdb lists one record per CDR3 protein. Here the sample spans roughly 9,700 distinct CDR3 sequences, approximately 30% being singletons. The specimen sequenced was tumor tissue. These TCRs come from a female donor with retroperitoneal liposarcoma.

This clonotype was picked up many times. The V gene is TRBV11-2, the J gene TRBJ2-1; 7 nucleotides align to TRBD1. The V and J ends lost 3 bases and 10 bases, in that order; junction bases with no gene match: 12. Germline values: CDR1 SGHAT, CDR2 FQNNGV. The CDR3 has 15 amino acids. In DNA, the CDR3 is TGTGCCAGCAGCTTTTCGACAGGGAGCTCCTACGAGCAGTTCTTC. This encodes CASSFSTGSSYEQFF.

This clonotype appeared many times. The J gene is TRBJ1-1, the V gene TRBV7-8, with D possibly matching TRBD1 (5 bases). Trimming removed 5 bases from V and 0 bases from J, with 13 bases in between. Germline CDR1 SGHVS, CDR2 FQNEAQ. The CDR3 spans 15 residues. CDR3 in amino acids: CASSPQGGVNTEAFF. CDR3 nucleotide sequence: TGTGCCAGCAGCCCCCAGGGCGGGGTGAACACTGAAGCTTTCTTT.

This clonotype was seen ten or more times. V is TRBV6-1 and J is TRBJ2-5, with TRBD2 matching 12 bases. The end of the DNA is better explained by TRBJ2-1, so the J call may be wrong. CDR1 and CDR2 (germline): MNHNS, SASEGT. This CDR3 has 16 residues. The CDR3 DNA reads as TGTGCCAGCAGCTCCGGACTAGCGGGGTTCCAAGAGACCCAGTTCTTC. This gives the protein CASSSGLAGFQETQFF.

By share of the sample, this clonotype is medium-sized (0.01 to 0.1%). The chain is built from TRBV7-8 and TRBJ2-5; 10 nucleotides line up with TRBD2. The germline V gene has CDR1 SGHVS and CDR2 FQNEAQ. V trimming: 3 bases; J trimming: 11 bases; junction bases outside the gene matches: 12. The CDR3 is 15 amino acids. The CDR3 DNA reads TGTGCCAGCAGCTTCCCAGCGGGGGGGCCCAATGAGCAGTACTTC. Protein: CASSFPAGGPNEQYF.

The sample holds a few counts of this clonotype. The rearrangement links TRBV12-5 to TRBJ1-1; D might be TRBD1 (5 bases). The CDR3 runs to 13 residues. The V and J ends lost 5 bases and 5 bases respectively, with 12 bases between them. Germline loops: CDR1 LGHNT, CDR2 FRNRAP. CDR3 DNA: TGTGCTAGTGGTCTACGCCGGGGGACTGAAGCTTTCTTT. Translating it yields CASGLRRGTEAFF.

A word on this clonotype: The germline gene is not matched at one end of the junction; a read error may be the cause. This chain joins TRBV6-8 and TRBJ1-6; TRBD1 matches at 7 bases. Germline CDR1 reads MNHGY; CDR2 reads SAAAGT. This CDR3 spans 14 amino acids. The CDR3 loop is CASSPRQGNSPPHF. CDR3 coding DNA: TGTGCCAGCAGTCCCAGACAGGGAAATTCACCCCCCCACTTT.

This clonotype is termed medium-sized. The genes are TRBV6-1 and TRBJ2-1; TRBD2 matches at 9 bases. The germline CDR1 and CDR2 sequences are MNHNS and SASEGT. Trimming cost V 8 bases and J 10 bases; bases outside gene matches: 12. This CDR3 is built from 14 residues. The CDR3: CASVQASGAYEQFF. In DNA form, the CDR3 reads TGTGCCAGCGTCCAAGCTAGCGGGGCCTACGAGCAGTTCTTC.

This clonotype has just a few counts. V and J are TRBV6-4 and TRBJ2-3, with 10 nucleotides matching TRBD2. Germline V gene lookup returns CDR1 MRHNA and CDR2 SNTAGT. J was trimmed by 3 bases and V by 4 bases; bases with no gene match: 1. CDR3 length equals 14 residues. In DNA form, the CDR3 reads TGTGCCAGCAGTGCAGCGGGAGGGACAGATACGCAGTATTTT. This codes for CASSAAGGTDTQYF.

This clonotype was picked up many times. The chain is built from TRBV7-2 and TRBJ2-2; a possible D gene is TRBD1 (6 bases). The germline V gene encodes CDR1 SGHTA and CDR2 FQGNSA. V was shortened by 1 base and J by 9 bases, with 12 bases between the two germline ends. This CDR3 is built from 14 residues. The CDR3 coding sequence is TGTGCCAGCAGCTTAGATCTCAGGGACAGGGAGCTGTTTTTT. Protein sequence: CASSLDLRDRELFF.

The rearrangement links TRBV6-1 to TRBJ2-1; 9 nucleotides agree with TRBD1. The end of the DNA aligns better with TRBJ2-7, so the J call may be wrong. The CDR3 loop spans 15 amino acids. Germline CDR1 is MNHNS and CDR2 is SASEGT. CDR3 nucleotides: TGTGCCAGCAGTGAACCGGGACAGGGCCTCTGGGAGCAGTACTTC. It yields the protein CASSEPGQGLWEQYF.

This clonotype was counted only a few times. The DNA of the CDR3 is TGTGCCAGCAGCCCCCCCTGGGACCCCTACGAGCAGTTCTTC. This translates into CASSPPWDPYEQFF. This chain uses TRBV11-3 with TRBJ2-1; D may match TRBD1 or TRBD2 (5 bases each). Germline V gives CDR1 SGHNT, CDR2 YENEEA. The CDR3 has 14 residues. V was cut by 5 bases and J by 10 bases, with 18 bases left in between.

In this sample, this clonotype is medium-sized. The CDR3 DNA reads TGTGCCAGCAGCCTGGACTGGCTACCCTACGAGCAGTACTTC. This translates into CASSLDWLPYEQYF. This chain uses TRBV12-3 or TRBV12-4 with TRBJ2-1; possible D gene TRBD2, 5 bases. TRBJ2-7 explains the end of the DNA better; the J call may be wrong. There are 14 residues in the CDR3.

In this sample, this clonotype is medium-sized. The V call is TRBV7-2, the J call TRBJ2-1; D is uncertain. This CDR3 spans 15 amino acids. Between the trimmed V and J ends, which lost 1 base and 0 bases, there was a span of 7 bases. The V gene's germline CDR1 is SGHTA and CDR2 FQGNSA. CDR3 bases: TGTGCCAGCAGCTTAGAATATACCTCCTACAATGAGCAGTTCTTC. Its translation is CASSLEYTSYNEQFF.

The sample holds one count of this clonotype. This chain connects TRBV6-1 to TRBJ2-1, with D hard to call. The J call may be mistaken, given a closer DNA end match to TRBJ2-7. CDR3 size: 15 residues. Germline V gene sequence: CDR1 MNHNS, CDR2 SASEGT. CDR3 coding DNA: TGTGCCAGCAGCCGCCGCCCGATATGCCCCTGTGAGCAGTACTTC. Protein sequence: CASSRRPICPCEQYF.

This clonotype has ten or more counts. The J gene is TRBJ2-1, the V gene TRBV6-6; D unresolved. The CDR3 extends over 12 amino acids. CDR1 and CDR2 from the germline V gene are MNHNY and SVGAGI (reference sequence). The V end lost 2 bases, the J end lost 8 bases, and 7 bases lay between the germline ends. In nucleotides, the CDR3 is TGTGCCAGCAGTTACGAAGGAGATGAGCAGTTCTTC. Amino acids: CASSYEGDEQFF.

Judged by abundance, this clonotype is medium-sized. The chain has TRBV6-1 and TRBJ1-1, with D possibly matching TRBD1 (6 bases). This CDR3 comprises 16 residues. The V gene lost 5 bases and the J gene lost 1 base, with 17 bases spanning the gap. Germline CDR1 reads MNHNS; CDR2 reads SASEGT. The CDR3 sequence: CASSSAGLGQNTEAFF. The CDR3 DNA follows: TGTGCCAGCAGTTCCGCAGGGTTGGGACAGAACACTGAAGCTTTCTTT.

The chain combines TRBV6-1 with TRBJ2-4; the match to TRBD1 covers 8 bases. The ends lost 1 base at V and 6 bases at J; junction bases unmatched: 2. Germline V CDR1 and CDR2: MNHNS, SASEGT. This CDR3 region has 14 residues. The CDR3 protein is CASSEDDRGNIQYF. In DNA form, the CDR3 reads TGTGCCAGCAGTGAAGACGACAGGGGAAACATTCAGTACTTC.

This clonotype was seen only a few times. The chain has TRBV6-1 and TRBJ2-3, with D possibly being TRBD1 (7 bases). CDR1 MNHNS and CDR2 SASEGT come from the germline V gene. The CDR3 sequence is 14 residues long. Trimming shortened V by 5 bases and J by 6 bases, and 15 bases separated the two germline ends. The DNA of the CDR3 is TGTGCCAGCAGTTATGGAGGGGGCCTGGATACGCAGTATTTT. This codes for CASSYGGGLDTQYF.

The V call is TRBV12-3 or TRBV12-4, the J call TRBJ2-1; tentatively, D is TRBD1 or TRBD2 (6 bases each). CDR3 size: 15 residues. Trimming removed 6 bases from V and 10 bases from J, with 22 bases in between. CDR3 in DNA: TGTGCCAGCAGCGAAGGCGAGGGGGGCTCCTACGAGCAGTTCTTC. It yields the protein CASSEGEGGSYEQFF.

V and J are TRBV12-3 or TRBV12-4 and TRBJ1-2, with D unresolved. V lost 3 bases and J lost 4, with 6 bases in between. The CDR3 extends over 12 amino acids. The chain's CDR3 is CASSLGSYGYTF. CDR3 bases: TGTGCCAGCAGTTTGGGGTCCTATGGCTACACCTTC.

V gene TRBV6-1 combines with J gene TRBJ2-4, with TRBD2 as a possible D gene (6 bases). The J call may not be correct, given that the DNA end is closer to TRBJ2-1. This CDR3 has 15 residues. Germline CDR1 reads MNHNS; CDR2 reads SASEGT. In DNA, the CDR3 is TGTGCCAGCAGTAGGCCGGAGGGCCTTTACAATGAGCAGTTCTTC. This codes for CASSRPEGLYNEQFF.

The rearrangement joins TRBV7-8 to TRBJ2-1, with 9 bases aligning to TRBD1. Unmatched junction bases numbered 15, after V lost 2 bases and J lost 10 bases. CDR1 is SGHVS, CDR2 FQNEAQ, per germline. The CDR3 sequence is 17 residues long. The CDR3 coding sequence is TGTGCCAGCAGCTTAAGCGTGGAACCGGGACAGGGAGTCGAGCAGTTCTTC. It specifies CASSLSVEPGQGVEQFF.

This clonotype occurred many times. The V gene is TRBV27, the J gene TRBJ2-3; 7 positions match TRBD1. V lost 1 base to trimming and J lost 2 bases; unmatched junction nucleotides: 6. The CDR3 extends over 16 amino acids. The germline V gene has CDR1 MNHEY and CDR2 SMNVEV (reference sequence). In DNA form, the CDR3 reads TGTGCCAGCAGTTTATATAAGACAGGGATCACAGATACGCAGTATTTT. It is translated as CASSLYKTGITDTQYF.

The chain carries TRBV6-4 and TRBJ2-6; possible D gene TRBD1, 5 bases. In germline, CDR1 is MRHNA, CDR2 SNTAGT. The CDR3 consists of 14 residues. V lost 6 bases, J lost 3 bases, and 9 bases lay in between. Here the CDR3 DNA reads TGTGCCAGCAGCAACAGGTTTGGGGCCAACGTCCTGACTTTC. This gives the protein CASSNRFGANVLTF.

This clonotype was detected ten times or more. The chain recombines TRBV11-3 with TRBJ2-2, with a weak D call TRBD1 (5 bases). CDR3 size: 22 residues. Trimming shortened V by 2 bases and J by 1 base, and 29 bases separated the two germline ends. Germline V gene data show CDR1 as SGHNT and CDR2 as YENEEA. CDR3 sequence: CASSLLGPYALRHARNTGELFF. The DNA for the CDR3 is TGTGCCAGCAGCTTATTGGGGCCCTACGCGTTGCGGCATGCCCGGAACACCGGGGAGCTGTTTTTT.